Listed below are T cell receptor beta chains from one sample, sequenced in a study of response to subunit inactivated influenza vaccine. TCRdb used MiXCR to reprocess the RT-PCR reads, holding one entry per CDR3 protein. The sample carries about 500,000 distinct CDR3 sequences, 16% recorded once. The sample in question was CD4+ T cells sorted from PBMCs, obtained around 2 years after vaccination. These receptors were taken from a man aged 45 to 75 who received an inactivated influenza vaccine. Both conserved end residues are part of each CDR3. The D gene is left open where the match is weak. Expanded clones are given a class, and other clones once, few, many or no size at all.

TRBJ2-7 | - | - | TRBV11-2 | CASSLVSGGMNEQYF | TGTGCCAGCAGCTTAGTTTCAGGAGGCATGAACGAGCAGTACTTC
TRBJ1-2 | once | - | TRBV11-2 | CASRHKGVDYGYTF | TGTGCCAGCAGACATAAGGGGGTGGACTATGGCTACACCTTC
TRBJ2-5 | - | TRBD2 | TRBV5-1 | CASSRTSFQETQYF | TGCGCCAGCAGCCGGACTAGCTTCCAAGAGACCCAGTACTTC
TRBJ2-7 | few | TRBD2 | TRBV20-1 | CSAQNTAGGRYEQYF | TGCAGTGCGCAGAACACCGCGGGAGGCCGATACGAGCAGTACTTC
TRBJ1-5 | - | - | TRBV16 | CASSQFTDISNQPQHF | TGTGCCAGCAGCCAATTTACGGACATTAGCAATCAGCCCCAGCATTTT
TRBJ2-1 | - | TRBD1 | TRBV28 | CASRRTGPYNEQFF | TGTGCCAGCAGGCGGACAGGGCCCTACAATGAGCAGTTCTTC
TRBJ1-1 | few | - | TRBV15 | CATSSVPSNTEAFF | TGTGCCACCAGCAGCGTACCTTCGAACACTGAAGCTTTCTTT
TRBJ2-2 | - | - | TRBV4-1 | CASSQVQGKFAGELFF | TGCGCCAGCAGCCAAGTTCAGGGAAAATTCGCCGGGGAGCTGTTTTTT
TRBJ1-6 | few | - | TRBV6-1 | CASTAAGRDSPLHF | TGTGCCAGCACTGCGGCAGGGAGGGATTCACCCCTCCACTTT
TRBJ2-1 | few | TRBD1 | TRBV12-3/TRBV12-4 | CASSFFSRGPYNEQFF | TGTGCCAGCAGTTTCTTTAGCAGGGGGCCTTACAATGAGCAGTTCTTC
TRBJ2-7 | few | - | TRBV20-1 | CSVPGGEIYEQYF | TGCAGTGTCCCCGGCGGGGAAATCTACGAGCAGTACTTC
TRBJ2-2 | - | - | TRBV4-1 | CASSTRFGFLTGELFF | TGCGCCAGCAGCACAAGATTTGGATTCCTAACCGGGGAGCTGTTTTTT
TRBJ2-1 | - | - | TRBV6-2/TRBV6-3 | CASRLWSNEQFF | TGTGCCAGCAGGTTATGGAGCAATGAGCAGTTCTTC
TRBJ2-3 | - | TRBD2 | TRBV11-2 | CASQRRYPVGLAGGVADTQYF | TGTGCCAGCCAGCGACGGTACCCGGTAGGACTAGCGGGAGGTGTCGCAGATACGCAGTATTTT
TRBJ1-6 | - | TRBD1 | TRBV7-2 | CASSLDRGGGPNSPLHF | TGTGCCAGCAGCCTCGACAGGGGTGGAGGCCCAAATTCACCCCTCCACTTT
TRBJ2-4 | - | - | TRBV29-1 | CSVVLEEIQYF | TGCAGCGTTGTGCTCGAGGAGATTCAGTACTTC
TRBJ2-5 | few | - | TRBV12-3/TRBV12-4 | CASSFEGQETQYF | TGTGCCAGCAGTTTCGAGGGGCAAGAGACCCAGTACTTC
TRBJ2-1 | - | - | TRBV12-3/TRBV12-4 | CASSTNKEGSYNEQFF | TGTGCCAGCAGTACTAATAAGGAAGGGTCCTACAATGAGCAGTTCTTC
TRBJ2-5 | - | - | TRBV6-2/TRBV6-3 | CASRTYSASVRETQYF | TGTGCCAGCAGAACCTACTCGGCTAGCGTAAGAGAGACCCAGTACTTC
TRBJ2-5 | few | TRBD2 | TRBV20-1 | CSARDVQGGLETQYF | TGCAGTGCTAGAGATGTCCAGGGAGGGTTGGAGACCCAGTACTTC
TRBJ2-7 | - | - | TRBV6-1 | CASSPPGHREQYF | TGTGCCAGCAGCCCCCCGGGACACCGCGAGCAGTACTTC
TRBJ1-5 | - | - | TRBV19 | CASSMRGNQPQHF | TGTGCCAGTAGTATGCGGGGGAATCAGCCCCAGCATTTT
TRBJ2-7 | - | TRBD1 | TRBV20-1 | CSARAAGGRNEQYF | TGCAGTGCTAGAGCCGCAGGGGGTCGGAACGAGCAGTACTTC
TRBJ2-5 | - | TRBD1 | TRBV20-1 | CSASEGAQRETQYF | TGCAGTGCTAGTGAGGGGGCGCAACGGGAGACCCAGTACTTC
TRBJ1-6 | few | - | TRBV13 | CASSSRPRSGVEKSSYNSPLHF | TGTGCCAGCAGCTCACGCCCGCGATCAGGGGTAGAAAAGAGCTCCTATAATTCACCCCTCCACTTT
TRBJ2-1 | few | TRBD2 | TRBV6-1 | CASNSLAGYNEQFF | TGTGCCAGCAACTCCCTAGCGGGGTACAATGAGCAGTTCTTC
TRBJ2-5 | few | TRBD1 | TRBV7-9 | CASSVGQDQETQYF | TGTGCCAGCAGCGTGGGACAGGACCAAGAGACCCAGTACTTC
TRBJ2-7 | - | - | TRBV28 | CASSLQGGNYEQYF | TGTGCCAGCAGTTTACAGGGGGGAAACTACGAGCAGTACTTC
TRBJ2-3 | few | - | TRBV20-1 | CSAVVQGATDTQYF | TGCAGTGCCGTTGTACAGGGAGCCACAGATACGCAGTATTTT
TRBJ2-7 | few | - | TRBV3-1 | CASSQGGNGEQYF | TGTGCCAGCAGCCAAGGGGGAAATGGCGAGCAGTACTTC
TRBJ2-3 | - | - | TRBV6-1 | CASRKPGADTQYF | TGTGCCAGCCGAAAGCCAGGGGCAGATACGCAGTATTTT
TRBJ2-7 | - | - | TRBV28 | CASSFQRASYEQYF | TGTGCCAGCAGTTTCCAGCGAGCCTCCTACGAGCAGTACTTC
TRBJ1-4 | many | - | TRBV12-3/TRBV12-4 | CASSLGQNEKLFF | TGTGCCAGCAGTTTAGGACAGAATGAAAAACTGTTTTTT
TRBJ1-5 | - | - | TRBV7-2 | CASSVGLAPHQPQHF | TGTGCCAGCAGCGTGGGCCTCGCCCCCCATCAGCCCCAGCATTTT
TRBJ1-5 | few | TRBD1 | TRBV6-2/TRBV6-3 | CASRGQGNNNQPQHF | TGTGCCAGCAGGGGACAGGGGAATAACAATCAGCCCCAGCATTTT
TRBJ2-3 | many | - | TRBV12-3/TRBV12-4 | CASSPTQNTDTQYF | TGTGCCAGCAGTCCCACACAAAACACAGATACGCAGTATTTT
TRBJ2-3 | - | - | TRBV9 | CASSVGLSPSTDTQYF | TGTGCCAGCAGCGTAGGCCTGAGTCCTAGCACAGATACGCAGTATTTT
TRBJ1-5 | - | - | TRBV19 | CARGAGTQPQHF | TGTGCCAGGGGAGCGGGGACTCAGCCCCAGCATTTT
TRBJ1-2 | few | - | TRBV9 | CASSVDSQNYGYTF | TGTGCCAGCAGCGTAGACAGCCAAAACTATGGCTACACCTTC
TRBJ2-5 | few | - | TRBV4-3 | CASSQDPDSETQYF | TGCGCCAGCAGCCAAGATCCGGACAGCGAGACCCAGTACTTC
TRBJ2-7 | few | - | TRBV6-1 | CASTGPRGPYEQYF | TGTGCCAGCACCGGACCTCGGGGGCCTTACGAGCAGTACTTC
TRBJ2-3 | few | TRBD2 | TRBV2 | CASSSGGRTDTQYF | TGTGCCAGCAGTAGCGGGGGAAGGACAGATACGCAGTATTTT
TRBJ1-2 | many | - | TRBV20-1 | CSARDMVRQGPNYGYTF | TGCAGTGCTAGAGACATGGTACGGCAGGGACCCAACTATGGCTACACCTTC
TRBJ2-2 | - | TRBD2 | TRBV28 | CASTGGGRGTGELFF | TGTGCCAGCACCGGGGGGGGCAGGGGAACCGGGGAGCTGTTTTTT
TRBJ2-3 | - | TRBD1 | TRBV24-1 | CATRGGLADTQYF | TGTGCCACCAGAGGGGGCCTGGCAGATACGCAGTATTTT
TRBJ1-6 | few | TRBD1 | TRBV4-3 | CASSNRDRDSSPLHF | TGCGCCAGCAGCAACCGGGACAGGGATTCTTCACCCCTCCACTTT
TRBJ2-3 | - | - | TRBV6-5 | CASSYSKGYLPDTQYF | TGTGCCAGCAGTTACTCGAAGGGGTATCTCCCAGATACGCAGTATTTT
TRBJ2-2 | many | TRBD1 | TRBV28 | CASSFGWTGTGAGELFF | TGTGCCAGCAGTTTTGGGTGGACCGGGACAGGAGCCGGGGAGCTGTTTTTT
TRBJ2-3 | few | TRBD2 | TRBV9 | CASSVAPSGAGTDTQYF | TGTGCCAGCAGCGTAGCCCCAAGCGGGGCCGGCACAGATACGCAGTATTTT
TRBJ2-7 | many | TRBD1 | TRBV6-2/TRBV6-3 | CASKRQGFYEQYF | TGTGCCAGTAAGAGACAGGGTTTCTACGAGCAGTACTTC
TRBJ2-4 | - | TRBD1 | TRBV12-3/TRBV12-4 | CASSIRDRGNIQYF | TGTGCCAGCAGTATCCGGGACAGGGGAAACATTCAGTACTTC
TRBJ2-1 | - | - | TRBV20-1 | CSARDGRVPNEQFF | TGCAGTGCTAGAGATGGCCGAGTTCCCAATGAGCAGTTCTTC
TRBJ1-6 | few | - | TRBV20-1 | CSAGSTGTNSPLHF | TGCAGTGCTGGTAGTACAGGGACCAATTCACCCCTCCACTTT
TRBJ2-1 | few | - | TRBV3-1 | CASSQGWRVQLYNEQFF | TGTGCCAGCAGCCAAGGGTGGCGAGTCCAGCTTTACAATGAGCAGTTCTTC